This T cell receptor beta chain was documented in a study of cytomegalovirus exposure and HLA in healthy donors. The PCR employed 60 Vbeta primers together with 13 Jbeta primers. Clones were sequenced by immunoSEQ multiplex PCR, and TCRdb holds only the in-frame ones, with some missing. The sample holds 150,000 to 200,000 clones, over 70% seen once. Trimming pared 4 bases from V and 4 bases from J, leaving 14 bases between. Germline CDR1 and CDR2: SGHRS and YFSETQ. The CDR3 consists of 14 residues. The rearrangement joins TRBV5-1 to TRBJ2-5, with no clear D. The sequenced sample was PBMCs. This receptor was obtained from a woman aged 40 to 50 in good health and CMV-seronegative. In DNA, the CDR3 is TGCGCCAGCAGCACTTCGAAAGTTTTAGAGACCCAGTACTTC. This codes for CASSTSKVLETQYF.